What follows are 32 T cell receptor beta chains derived from one specimen sequenced in a study of T-cell reconstitution after alpha-beta-depleted transplantation in children. The authors prepared the TCRbeta library with unique molecular identifiers. TCRdb called the PCR reads again in MiXCR, with one record for every CDR3 protein. The top ten clones hold about 25% of a sample with roughly 300,000 distinct CDR3 sequences, 11% of them seen once. This specimen was peripheral blood, taken 180 days after TCRalphabeta/CD19-depleted stem cell transplant. All receptors come from a male patient under 10 years old who had a stem cell transplant for chronic granulomatous disease, so the T cells may come from the graft donor.

This clonotype was seen at least ten times. The CDR3 region has the DNA TGTGCCACCAGCAGAGCGGACTTGGGCAGTCCTAAGGAGCAGTACTTC. Translated, it gives CATSRADLGSPKEQYF. The rearrangement joins TRBV15 to TRBJ2-7; possibly TRBD2 for D (5 bases). CDR3 length: 16 residues. Germline CDR1 is LNHNV and CDR2 is YYDKDF (reference sequence). V gave up 1 base and J gave up 7 bases, with 20 bases separating them.

Ten or more counts support this clonotype. The V call is TRBV28, the J call TRBJ2-1; no clear D gene. The CDR3 totals 11 residues. CDR1 and CDR2 from the germline V gene are MDHEN and SYDVKM. V gave up 4 bases and J gave up 9 bases, with 7 bases separating them. CDR3 amino acids: CASSWPPEQFF. CDR3 nucleotides: TGTGCCAGCAGTTGGCCCCCTGAGCAGTTCTTC.

This clonotype was seen many times. V usage is TRBV4-3 and J usage is TRBJ2-7; 8 bases match TRBD1. The CDR3 contains 15 residues. The ends lost 0 bases at V and 5 bases at J; junction bases unmatched: 6. Germline loops: CDR1 LGHNA, CDR2 YSLEER. The CDR3 here is CASSQDRDRYNEQYF. CDR3 bases: TGCGCCAGCAGCCAAGATCGGGACAGGTATAACGAGCAGTACTTC.

This clonotype was counted many times. The V call is TRBV5-1, the J call TRBJ2-3; D tentatively reads TRBD1 or TRBD2 (6 bases each). This CDR3 is built from 16 residues. CDR1 is SGHRS, CDR2 YFSETQ, per germline. The V gene lost 0 bases and the J gene lost 2 bases, with 13 bases spanning the gap. This chain's CDR3 is CASSLAGARFTDTQYF. The CDR3 DNA reads TGCGCCAGCAGCTTGGCGGGGGCGCGTTTCACAGATACGCAGTATTTT. The full variable domain, with the rest looked up from reference TRBV5-1 and TRBJ2-3, is KAGVTQTPRYLIKTRGQQVTLSCSPISGHRSVSWYQQTPGQGLQFLFEYFSETQRNKGNFPGRFSGRQFSNSRSEMNVSTLELGDSALYLCASSLAGARFTDTQYFGPGTRLTVL.

This clonotype was seen ten or more times. The chain has TRBV9 and TRBJ2-3, with 7 bases identical to TRBD1. Germline V gene data show CDR1 as SGDLS and CDR2 as YYNGEE. With 0 bases clipped from V and 3 bases from J, the junction kept 4 bases outside the gene matches. This CDR3 is 15 amino acids long. The CDR3 DNA sequence: TGTGCCAGCAGCGTAGCACAGGGGCAAACAGATACGCAGTATTTT. Protein sequence: CASSVAQGQTDTQYF.

Concerning this clonotype itself: It may be a read error: a sequence one base away is much more abundant. V and J are TRBV5-1 and TRBJ2-3; D unresolved. The CDR3 covers 15 residues. Germline V gene data show CDR1 as SGHRS and CDR2 as YFSETQ. The CDR3 region has the DNA TGCGCCATCAGCACATTAGGTGCTAGCACAGATACGCAGTATTTT. Protein sequence: CAISTLGASTDTQYF.

This clonotype appeared many times. The V gene is TRBV6-2 or TRBV6-3, the J gene TRBJ2-1; 9 nucleotides align to TRBD2. Germline values: CDR1 MNHEY, CDR2 SVGEGT. CDR3 length equals 19 residues. The trim removed 4 bases at V and 0 bases at J, leaving 13 bases unmatched. The CDR3 sequence: CASSSSGLISGSSYNEQFF. CDR3 nucleotides: TGTGCCAGCAGTTCCTCCGGTCTCATTAGCGGGAGCTCCTACAATGAGCAGTTCTTC.

This clonotype was counted many times. The rearrangement uses TRBV28 and TRBJ2-4, with 10 nucleotides matching TRBD2. Germline trimming cut 3 bases from V and 0 bases from J; bases unmatched to any gene: 8. In germline, CDR1 is MDHEN, CDR2 SYDVKM. CDR3 length: 18 amino acids. CDR3 loop: CASSFGLAGAAAKNIQYF. In nucleotides, the CDR3 is TGTGCCAGCAGTTTCGGGCTAGCGGGAGCGGCAGCCAAAAACATTCAGTACTTC. Using reference TRBV28 and TRBJ2-4 for the parts outside the CDR3, the full variable domain is DVKVTQSSRYLVKRTGEKVFLECVQDMDHENMFWYRQDPGLGLRLIYFSYDVKMKEKGDIPEGYSVSREKKERFSLILESASTNQTSMYLCASSFGLAGAAAKNIQYFGAGTRLSVL.

Details on this clonotype: This may be a read error, as it is one base from a much larger clone. The V and J genes are TRBV12-3 or TRBV12-4 and TRBJ1-6; 7 nucleotides match TRBD1. The CDR3 has 14 amino acids. CDR3 residues: CASSLAQGNSPIHF. CDR3 sequence (DNA): TGTGCCAGCAGTTTAGCACAGGGGAATTCACCCATCCACTTT.

Comment on this clonotype: This may stem from a read error, because a much larger clone lies one nucleotide away. In nucleotides, the CDR3 is TGTGCCAGCAGCTCCGCCCCCTTGCGGACCAAACAAGATACCCAGTACTTC. Translating it yields CASSSAPLRTKQDTQYF. The chain combines TRBV7-2 with TRBJ2-5; D is unresolved. Germline assignment: CDR1 SGHTA and CDR2 FQGNSA. The CDR3 runs to 17 residues.

This clonotype was seen at least ten times. CDR3 loop: CASSPRLAQETQYF. The CDR3 DNA reads TGTGCCAGCAGTCCTCGACTAGCCCAAGAGACCCAGTACTTC. The chain carries TRBV12-3 or TRBV12-4 and TRBJ2-5; 7 positions agree with TRBD2. The CDR3 runs to 14 residues. The J segment lost 1 base and the V segment lost 5 bases, leaving 4 bases of the junction unmatched.

The sample holds many counts of this clonotype. The junction does not match germline at one end; this may be a read error. V usage is TRBV15 and J usage is TRBJ1-6; 8 bases are a match to TRBD1. Germline values: CDR1 LNHNV, CDR2 YYDKDF (reference sequence). The CDR3 runs to 13 residues. In DNA form, the CDR3 reads TGTGCCACCAGCAGAGATCGCCCGGGACAGGCCGACTTT. Translated: CATSRDRPGQADF.

This clonotype was recorded many times. The rearrangement links TRBV2 to TRBJ1-4; D not resolved. V was clipped by 4 bases and J by 2 bases, with 8 bases between them. This CDR3 spans 14 amino acids. Germline V gene lookup returns CDR1 SNHLY and CDR2 FYNNEI. The CDR3 sequence is CASSGGYTNEKLFF. CDR3 nucleotides: TGTGCCAGCAGTGGGGGATACACTAATGAAAAACTGTTTTTT.

This clonotype has ten or more counts. This chain connects TRBV12-3 or TRBV12-4 to TRBJ2-3; D gene uncertain. There are 14 residues in the CDR3. V lost 8 bases and J lost 0, with 12 bases in between. The CDR3 DNA follows: TGTGCCAGCTCCCTGGTGAAAAGCACAGATACGCAGTATTTT. Translation: CASSLVKSTDTQYF.

To note about this clonotype: At one boundary the junction diverges from the germline segment, which might be a read error. The chain employs TRBV7-6 and TRBJ2-7; the match to TRBD2 covers 8 bases. CDR3 length: 15 amino acids. Germline CDR1 reads SGHVS; CDR2 reads FNYEAQ. The CDR3, as DNA: TGTGCCAGCAGCCTGAGAAGCGGGAGACGGTACGTGCAGTACTTC. Translation gives CASSLRSGRRYVQYF.

The DNA for the CDR3 is TGTGCCAGCAGCTTTTGGATGACCGAAGGCTACGGGGAGACCCAGTACTTC. Translation gives CASSFWMTEGYGETQYF. The chain has TRBV7-9 and TRBJ2-5; D is unclear. The V end was cut by 3 bases, the J end by 5 bases, with 22 bases between. Germline V gene lookup returns CDR1 SEHNR and CDR2 FQNEAQ (reference sequence). This CDR3 is built from 17 residues.

This clonotype was observed many times. Here the CDR3 DNA reads TGCAGCGTTGAACAAGGTTCCCGGGACAGGGCGGGGACCCAGTACTTC. Translation: CSVEQGSRDRAGTQYF. This chain joins TRBV29-1 and TRBJ2-5; 9 bases are a match to TRBD1. CDR1 is SQVTM and CDR2 is ANQGSEA in the germline V gene. V lost 2 bases, J lost 7 bases, and 14 bases stayed unmatched. The CDR3 contains 16 residues.

There are many counts of this clonotype. This sequence joins TRBV7-2 and TRBJ2-1; TRBD1 aligns across 9 bases. This CDR3 is built from 16 residues. Germline CDR1 SGHTA, CDR2 FQGNSA. Unmatched junction bases numbered 8, after V lost 5 bases and J lost 3 bases. CDR3 bases: TGTGCCAGCAGCGAAATGACAGGGGGGTACTACAATGAGCAGTTCTTC. Protein product: CASSEMTGGYYNEQFF. Drawing the rest from reference TRBV7-2 and TRBJ2-1, the complete variable domain is GAGVSQSPSNKVTEKGKDVELRCDPISGHTALYWYRQSLGQGLEFLIYFQGNSAPDKSGLPSDRFSAERTGGSVSTLTIQRTQQEDSAVYLCASSEMTGGYYNEQFFGPGTRLTVL.

The chain has TRBV6-5 and TRBJ2-7; TRBD1 is a possible D gene (5 bases). V was pared by 7 bases and J by 6 bases, with 10 bases between. The CDR3 loop spans 11 amino acids. Germline assignment: CDR1 MNHEY and CDR2 SVGAGI. The CDR3 DNA sequence: TGTGCCAGCAAAACAGGAGTCGAGCAGTACTTC. Translated: CASKTGVEQYF.

This clonotype was found many times. The gene calls are TRBV20-1 and TRBJ2-1, with 8 bases that match TRBD2. This CDR3 comprises 12 residues. J lost 15 bases, V lost 5 bases, and 12 bases had no gene match. In germline, CDR1 is DFQATT, CDR2 SNEGSKA (reference sequence). The CDR3 nucleotides are TGCAGTGCTCCCGACGGGACTAGTCGTCTGTTCTTC. Translation: CSAPDGTSRLFF.

This clonotype was detected ten times or more. The chain recombines TRBV20-1 with TRBJ1-1; tentatively, D is TRBD1 (5 bases). Germline lookup yields CDR1 DFQATT and CDR2 SNEGSKA (reference sequence). This CDR3 is 11 amino acids long. With 8 bases removed from V and 0 bases from J, the gap between germline ends came to 7 bases. CDR3 DNA: TGCAGTACGACAGTGAACACTGAAGCTTTCTTT. This gives the protein CSTTVNTEAFF.

In this sample, this clonotype turned up once. This sequence may be a read error, since a much larger clone differs from it by one base. The chain carries TRBV28 and TRBJ2-1, with no clear D. CDR1 is MDHEN and CDR2 is SYDVKM in the germline V gene. The CDR3 has 15 residues. Trimming took 3 bases from V and 8 from J, leaving 17 bases between them. The CDR3 loop reads CASSFLPGSDDEQFF. The CDR3 DNA reads as TGTGCCAGCAGTTTTCTGCCAGGAAGCGACGATGAGCAGTTCTTC. Variable domain in full (rest from reference TRBV28 and TRBJ2-1): DVKVTQSSRYLVKRTGEKVFLECVQDMDHENMFWYRQDPGLGLRLIYFSYDVKMKEKGDIPEGYSVSREKKERFSLILESASTNQTSMYLCASSFLPGSDDEQFFGPGTRLTVL.

This clonotype was seen ten or more times. The rearrangement uses TRBV12-3 or TRBV12-4 and TRBJ1-1; 7 bases are shared with TRBD1. The CDR3 spans 15 residues. V shed 6 bases and J 1 base; nucleotides not matched to a gene: 8. This CDR3 reads CASRTPDRENTEAFF. DNA of the CDR3: TGTGCCAGCAGAACCCCTGACAGGGAGAACACTGAAGCTTTCTTT.

This clonotype occurred many times. The chain combines TRBV30 with TRBJ2-1; D is uncertain. In germline, CDR1 is GTSNPN, CDR2 SVGIG (reference sequence). Trimming took 0 bases from V and 15 from J, leaving 18 bases between them. This CDR3 spans 13 amino acids. Written as DNA, the CDR3 is TGTGCCTGGAGTGTCTTCCCTGGTGGAAACCTGTTCTTC. It encodes CAWSVFPGGNLFF.

This clonotype was seen at least ten times. The CDR3 DNA reads as TGTGCCAGCACCCCCCGGGGACTCCAAGAGACCCAGTACTTC. This encodes CASTPRGLQETQYF. V usage is TRBV12-3 or TRBV12-4 and J usage is TRBJ2-5, with a tentative D call TRBD2 (6 bases). CDR3 length: 14 amino acids. The ends were cut back, 7 bases at V and 1 base at J, with 13 bases in the middle.

Comments on this clonotype: A read error is possible here, since a much larger clone lies one base away. The chain is built from TRBV20-1 and TRBJ2-5; D possibly corresponds to TRBD1 (6 bases). This CDR3 has 18 amino acids. The V gene's germline CDR1 is DFQATT and CDR2 SNEGSKA (reference sequence). As DNA, the CDR3 is TGCTGTGCTAGCCCTTTTCGGGAACAGGGCTCGTCAAAGTTGACCCAGTACTTC. Protein product: CCASPFREQGSSKLTQYF.

The chain is built from TRBV5-8 and TRBJ2-1; 9 bases map to TRBD2. CDR3 length equals 16 residues. With V trimmed by 4 bases and J by 6 bases, 11 bases remained unmatched. Germline V CDR1 and CDR2: SGHTS, YDEGEE. DNA of the CDR3: TGTGCCAGCAGCCATCTTCCGGGACTAGCAAGCAATGAGCAGTTCTTC. This gives the protein CASSHLPGLASNEQFF.

On this clonotype itself: At one of its ends the junction is not consistent with the germline gene, which may arise from a read error. This chain joins TRBV7-7 and TRBJ2-1; D might be TRBD1 or TRBD2, each matching 5 bases. The germline CDR1 and CDR2 sequences are SSHAT and FNYEAQ (reference sequence). The CDR3 spans 15 residues. The CDR3 DNA reads TGTGCTAGCAGCCGACAGACTACCTCCTACAATGAGCAGTTCTTC. This codes for CASSRQTTSYNEQFF.

V is TRBV23-1 and J is TRBJ1-4; D is unclear. TRBV23-1 is an ORF, and what it does is uncertain. V lost 9 bases and J 0 bases, leaving 11 bases between the germline ends. This CDR3 comprises 14 residues. This CDR3 is CASLLLATNEKLFF. Here the CDR3 DNA reads TGCGCCAGTCTGCTCCTCGCAACTAATGAAAAACTGTTTTTT.

This clonotype turned up a few times. The V and J genes are TRBV5-1 and TRBJ2-3; 7 bases are shared with TRBD1. The length of the CDR3 is 14 residues. CDR1 and CDR2 from the germline V gene are SGHRS and YFSETQ. The ends lost 5 bases at V and 2 bases at J; junction bases unmatched: 5. The CDR3: CASSYGQVTDTQYF. The CDR3 region has the DNA TGCGCCAGCAGTTACGGACAGGTCACAGATACGCAGTATTTT.

This clonotype was counted at least ten times. V usage is TRBV29-1 and J usage is TRBJ2-2; D gene uncertain. The V gene lost 4 bases and the J gene lost 6 bases, with 6 bases spanning the gap. Germline V gene sequence: CDR1 SQVTM, CDR2 ANQGSEA. The CDR3 runs to 11 residues. CDR3 bases: TGCAGCGTTGTAAAGGCCGGGGAGCTGTTTTTT. Its protein product is CSVVKAGELFF.

Notes on this clonotype: This may stem from a read error, because a much larger clone lies one nucleotide away. The chain is built from TRBV4-1 and TRBJ2-4; 8 bases match TRBD2. Germline V gene sequence: CDR1 MGHRA, CDR2 YSYEKL. The CDR3 loop spans 16 amino acids. The J segment lost 4 bases and the V segment lost 4 bases, leaving 9 bases of the junction unmatched. The CDR3 is CASSREMREEKNIQYF. The CDR3 DNA reads as TGCGCCAGCAGCCGGGAAATGCGGGAGGAAAAAAACATTCAGTACTTC.